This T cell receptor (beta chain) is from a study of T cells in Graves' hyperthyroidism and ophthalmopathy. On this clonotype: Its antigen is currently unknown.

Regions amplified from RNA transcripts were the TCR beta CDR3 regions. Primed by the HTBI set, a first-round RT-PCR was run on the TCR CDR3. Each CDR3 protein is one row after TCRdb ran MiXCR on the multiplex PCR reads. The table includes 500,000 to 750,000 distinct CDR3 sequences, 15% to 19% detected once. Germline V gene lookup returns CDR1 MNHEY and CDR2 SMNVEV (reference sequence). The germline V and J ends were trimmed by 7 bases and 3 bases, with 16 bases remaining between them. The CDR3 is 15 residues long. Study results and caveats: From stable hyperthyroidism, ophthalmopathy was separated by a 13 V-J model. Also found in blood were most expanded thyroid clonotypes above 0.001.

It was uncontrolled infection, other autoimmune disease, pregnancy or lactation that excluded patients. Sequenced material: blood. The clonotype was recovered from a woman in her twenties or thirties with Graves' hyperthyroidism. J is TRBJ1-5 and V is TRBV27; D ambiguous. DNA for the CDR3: TGTGCCAGCAAATCTCAACTGGGCGACAATCAGCCCCAGCATTTT. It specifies CASKSQLGDNQPQHF.